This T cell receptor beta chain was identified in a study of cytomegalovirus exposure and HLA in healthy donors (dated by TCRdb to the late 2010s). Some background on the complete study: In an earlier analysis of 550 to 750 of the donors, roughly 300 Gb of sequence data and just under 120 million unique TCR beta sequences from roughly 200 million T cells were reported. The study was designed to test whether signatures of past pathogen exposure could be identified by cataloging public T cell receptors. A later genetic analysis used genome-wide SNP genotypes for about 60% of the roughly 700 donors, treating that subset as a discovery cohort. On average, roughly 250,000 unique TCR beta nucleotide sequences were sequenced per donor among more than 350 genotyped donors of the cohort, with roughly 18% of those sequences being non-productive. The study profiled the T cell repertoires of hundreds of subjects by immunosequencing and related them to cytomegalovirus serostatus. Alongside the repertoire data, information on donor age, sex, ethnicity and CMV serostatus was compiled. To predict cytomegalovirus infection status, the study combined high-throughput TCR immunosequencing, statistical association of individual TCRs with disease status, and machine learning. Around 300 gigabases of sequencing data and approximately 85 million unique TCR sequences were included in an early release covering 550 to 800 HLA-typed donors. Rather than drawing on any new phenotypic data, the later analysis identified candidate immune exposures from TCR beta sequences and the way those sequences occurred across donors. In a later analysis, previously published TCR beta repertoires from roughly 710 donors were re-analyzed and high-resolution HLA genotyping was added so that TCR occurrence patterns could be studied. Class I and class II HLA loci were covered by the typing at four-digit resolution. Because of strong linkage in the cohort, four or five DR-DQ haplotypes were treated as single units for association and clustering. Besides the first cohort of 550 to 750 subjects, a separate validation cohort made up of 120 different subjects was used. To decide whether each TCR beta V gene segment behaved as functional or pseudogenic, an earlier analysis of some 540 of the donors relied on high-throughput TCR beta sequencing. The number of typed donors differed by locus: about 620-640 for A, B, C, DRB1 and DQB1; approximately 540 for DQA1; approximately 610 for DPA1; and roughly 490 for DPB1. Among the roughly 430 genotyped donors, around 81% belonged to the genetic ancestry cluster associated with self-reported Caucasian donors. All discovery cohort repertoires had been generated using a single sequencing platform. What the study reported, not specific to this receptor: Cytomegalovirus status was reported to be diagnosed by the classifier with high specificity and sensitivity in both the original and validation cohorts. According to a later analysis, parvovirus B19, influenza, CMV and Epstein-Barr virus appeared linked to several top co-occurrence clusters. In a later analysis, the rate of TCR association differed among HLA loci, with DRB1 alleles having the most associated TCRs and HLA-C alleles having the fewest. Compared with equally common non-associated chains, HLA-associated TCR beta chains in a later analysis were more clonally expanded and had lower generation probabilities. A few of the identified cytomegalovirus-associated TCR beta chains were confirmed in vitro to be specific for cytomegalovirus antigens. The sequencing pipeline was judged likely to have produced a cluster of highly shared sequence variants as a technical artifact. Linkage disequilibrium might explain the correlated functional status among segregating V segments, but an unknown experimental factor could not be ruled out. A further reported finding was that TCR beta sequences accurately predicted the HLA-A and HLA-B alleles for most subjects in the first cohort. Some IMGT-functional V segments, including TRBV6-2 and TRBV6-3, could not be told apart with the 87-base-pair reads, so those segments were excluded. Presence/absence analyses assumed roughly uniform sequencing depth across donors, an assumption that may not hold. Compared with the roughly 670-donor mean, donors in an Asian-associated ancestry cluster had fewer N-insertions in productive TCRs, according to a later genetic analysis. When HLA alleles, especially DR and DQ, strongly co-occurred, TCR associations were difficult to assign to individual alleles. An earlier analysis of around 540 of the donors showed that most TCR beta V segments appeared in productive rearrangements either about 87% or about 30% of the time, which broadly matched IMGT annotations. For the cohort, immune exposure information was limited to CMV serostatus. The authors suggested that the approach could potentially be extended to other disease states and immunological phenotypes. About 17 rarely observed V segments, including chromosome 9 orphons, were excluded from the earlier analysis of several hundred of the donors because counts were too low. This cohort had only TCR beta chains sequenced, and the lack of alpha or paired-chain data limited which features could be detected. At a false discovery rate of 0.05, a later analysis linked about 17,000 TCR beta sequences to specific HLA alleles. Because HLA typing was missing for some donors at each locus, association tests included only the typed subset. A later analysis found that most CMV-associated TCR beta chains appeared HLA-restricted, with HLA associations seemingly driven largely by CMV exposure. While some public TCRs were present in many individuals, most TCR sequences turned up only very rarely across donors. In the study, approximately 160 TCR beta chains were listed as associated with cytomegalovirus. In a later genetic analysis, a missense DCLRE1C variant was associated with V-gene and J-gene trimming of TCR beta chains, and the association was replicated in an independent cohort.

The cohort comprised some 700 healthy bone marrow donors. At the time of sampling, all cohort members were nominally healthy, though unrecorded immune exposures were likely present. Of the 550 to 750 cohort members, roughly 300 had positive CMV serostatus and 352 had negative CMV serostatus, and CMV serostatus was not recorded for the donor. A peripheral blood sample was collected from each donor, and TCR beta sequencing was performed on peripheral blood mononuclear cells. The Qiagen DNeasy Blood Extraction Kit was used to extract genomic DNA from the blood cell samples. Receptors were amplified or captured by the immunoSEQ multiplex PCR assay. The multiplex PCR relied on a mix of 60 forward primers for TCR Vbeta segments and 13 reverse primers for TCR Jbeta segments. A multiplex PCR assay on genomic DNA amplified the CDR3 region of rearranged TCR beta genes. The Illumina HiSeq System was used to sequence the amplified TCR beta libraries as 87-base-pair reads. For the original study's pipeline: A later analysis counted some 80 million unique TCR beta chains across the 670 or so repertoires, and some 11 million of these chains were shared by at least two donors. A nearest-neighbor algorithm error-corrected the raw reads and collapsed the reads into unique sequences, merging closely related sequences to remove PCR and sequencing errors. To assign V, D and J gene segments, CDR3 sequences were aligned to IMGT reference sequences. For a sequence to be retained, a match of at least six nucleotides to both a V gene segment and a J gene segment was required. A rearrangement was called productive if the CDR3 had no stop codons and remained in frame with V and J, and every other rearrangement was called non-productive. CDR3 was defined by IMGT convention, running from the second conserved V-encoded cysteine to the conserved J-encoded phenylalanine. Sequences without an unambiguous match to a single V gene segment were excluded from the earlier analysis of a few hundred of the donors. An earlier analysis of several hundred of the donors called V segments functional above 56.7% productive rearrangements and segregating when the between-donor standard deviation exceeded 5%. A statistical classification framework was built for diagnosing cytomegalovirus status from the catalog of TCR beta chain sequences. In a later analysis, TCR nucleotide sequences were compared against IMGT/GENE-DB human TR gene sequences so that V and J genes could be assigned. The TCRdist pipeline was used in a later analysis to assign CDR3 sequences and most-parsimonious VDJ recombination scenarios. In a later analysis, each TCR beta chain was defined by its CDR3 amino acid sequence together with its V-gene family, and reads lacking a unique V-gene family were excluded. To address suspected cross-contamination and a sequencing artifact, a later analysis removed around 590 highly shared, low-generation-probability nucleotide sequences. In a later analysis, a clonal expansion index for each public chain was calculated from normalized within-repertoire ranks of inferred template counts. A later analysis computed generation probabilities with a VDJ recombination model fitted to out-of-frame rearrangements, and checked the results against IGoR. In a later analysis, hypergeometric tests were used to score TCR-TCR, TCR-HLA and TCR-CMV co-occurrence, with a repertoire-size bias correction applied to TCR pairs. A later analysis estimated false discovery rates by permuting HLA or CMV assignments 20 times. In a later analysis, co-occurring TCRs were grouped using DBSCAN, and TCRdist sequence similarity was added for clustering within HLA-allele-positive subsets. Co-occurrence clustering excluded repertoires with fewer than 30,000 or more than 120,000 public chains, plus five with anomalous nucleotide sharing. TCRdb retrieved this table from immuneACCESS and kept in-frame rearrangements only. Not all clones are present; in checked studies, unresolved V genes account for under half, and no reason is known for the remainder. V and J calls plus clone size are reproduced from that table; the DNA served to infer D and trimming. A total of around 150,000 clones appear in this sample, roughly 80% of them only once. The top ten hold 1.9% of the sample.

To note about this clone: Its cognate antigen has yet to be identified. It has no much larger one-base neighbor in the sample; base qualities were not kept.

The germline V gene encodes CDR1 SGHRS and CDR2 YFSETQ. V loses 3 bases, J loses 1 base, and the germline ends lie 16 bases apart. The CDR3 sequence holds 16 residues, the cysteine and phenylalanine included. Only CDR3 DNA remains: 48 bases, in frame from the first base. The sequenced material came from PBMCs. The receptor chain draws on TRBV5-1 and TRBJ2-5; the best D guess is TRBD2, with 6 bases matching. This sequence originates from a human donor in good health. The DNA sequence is TGCGCCAGCAGCTGGGGACCTAGCGCATCCCAAGAGACCCAGTACTTC. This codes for CASSWGPSASQETQYF.